This TCR beta chain was sequenced for a study of T cell changes during pregnancy in multiple sclerosis. TCRdb keeps only in-frame clones here, not all; method: immunoSEQ multiplex PCR. Among about 45,000 clones, about 96% were seen once, and the ten largest hold 0.89%. CDR1 and CDR2 from the germline V gene are LNHNV and YYDKDF (reference sequence). V was shortened by 1 base and J by 6 bases, with 6 bases between the two germline ends. The CDR3 loop spans 13 amino acids. The sample in question was peripheral blood, obtained in the second trimester of pregnancy. The origin of this receptor is a female donor with multiple sclerosis, enrolled in a pregnancy study. The rearrangement uses TRBV15 and TRBJ1-4; D gene ambiguous. The chain's CDR3 is CATSRVGDEKLFF. CDR3 nucleotide sequence: TGTGCCACCAGCAGAGTCGGGGATGAAAAACTGTTTTTT.